The following is a T cell receptor (beta chain) sequence with its context. Its specificity is unknown. As defined, naive CD8 cells were CD45RO-negative and positively selected for CCR7, with terminally differentiated effector memory CD45RA+ cells excluded. CDR1 is LGHNA, CDR2 YSLEER, per germline. Trimming took 0 bases from V and 2 from J, leaving 13 bases between them. This CDR3 has 16 amino acids. These data belong to a study of shared clonotypes between healthy human individuals. Findings of the study overall: Larger estimated richness was generally seen in naive subsets than in memory subsets.

The assay ran at deep level. This table comes from immunoSEQ multiplex PCR, and its TCRdb copy is limited to in-frame clones, with some not included. The table includes some 2.1 million clones, approximately 92% detected once. The J gene is TRBJ1-2, the V gene TRBV4-3, with D possibly TRBD1 on 5 matching bases. The sequenced material came from naive CD8+ T cells from PBMCs. The receptor was isolated from a man between 18 and 35 years old in good health. Some clones in this sample may be carry-over from other donors' samples. CDR3 in amino acids: CASSQDIRDRNYGYTF. DNA for the CDR3: TGCGCCAGCAGCCAAGATATCAGGGATAGGAACTATGGCTACACCTTC.